One and the same sample provided the 8 T cell receptor beta chains below, sequenced in a study of cytotoxic CD8 clonotypes in ibrutinib-treated CLL. Clones were read by immunoSEQ multiplex PCR, and TCRdb kept only the in-frame ones, dropping some. The sample carries about 160,000 clones, more than 70% recorded once. The sequences come from PBMCs, collected at disease progression, from a patient treated with ibrutinib. Receptor source: a human donor with chronic lymphocytic leukemia.

This chain uses TRBV5-4 with TRBJ2-1, with TRBD2 matching 10 bases. From germline, CDR1 is SGHNT and CDR2 YYREEE (reference sequence). The junction had 2 bases not matched to a gene; V was cut back by 1 base and J by 10 bases. This CDR3 comprises 13 residues. The CDR3 loop reads CASSLSLAGEQFF. The CDR3 DNA follows: TGTGCCAGCAGCTTGTCACTAGCGGGAGAGCAGTTCTTC.

CDR3 residues: CASSPLTGSNTEAFF. CDR3 nucleotides: TGTGCCAGCTCACCCTTGACAGGGTCGAACACTGAAGCTTTCTTT. J is TRBJ1-1 and V is TRBV18; TRBD1 agrees at 7 bases. Trimming removed 3 bases from V and 1 base from J; junction bases left unmatched: 5. CDR3 length equals 15 residues. Germline V CDR1 and CDR2: KGHSH, LQKENI. Based on the CDR3 plus reference TRBV18 and TRBJ1-1, the full variable domain is NAGVMQNPRHLVRRRGQEARLRCSPMKGHSHVYWYRQLPEEGLKFMVYLQKENIIDESGMPKERFSAEFPKEGPSILRIQQVVRGDSAAYFCASSPLTGSNTEAFFGQGTRLTVV.

V gene TRBV19 combines with J gene TRBJ1-2; 8 bases are shared with TRBD1. The trim removed 3 bases at V and 7 bases at J, leaving 10 bases unmatched. The CDR3 has 15 amino acids. Germline V CDR1 and CDR2: LNHDA, SQIVND (reference sequence). The CDR3 DNA reads as TGTGCCAGTAGTATTTCAATTCCAGGGGGCGTTGGCTACACCTTC. Translated, it gives CASSISIPGGVGYTF.

The chain carries TRBV7-2 and TRBJ2-1; D is perhaps TRBD2 (6 bases). Trimming removed 8 bases from V and 0 bases from J, with 8 bases in between. Germline lookup yields CDR1 SGHTA and CDR2 FQGNSA. This CDR3 is built from 13 residues. CDR3 loop: CASSGVSYNEQFF. The CDR3 DNA is TGTGCCAGCTCGGGAGTCTCCTACAATGAGCAGTTCTTC.

This clone was counted once. The chain is built from TRBV5-1 and TRBJ2-7; D perhaps matches TRBD2 (6 bases). Trimming cost V 3 bases and J 2 bases, with 15 bases left between them. Germline assignment: CDR1 SGHRS and CDR2 YFSETQ. The CDR3 is 15 residues long. The CDR3 region is CASSSPLSGTYEQYF. CDR3 in DNA: TGCGCCAGCAGCTCGCCGCTTAGCGGAACCTACGAGCAGTACTTC. Full variable domain (rest looked up from reference TRBV5-1 and TRBJ2-7): KAGVTQTPRYLIKTRGQQVTLSCSPISGHRSVSWYQQTPGQGLQFLFEYFSETQRNKGNFPGRFSGRQFSNSRSEMNVSTLELGDSALYLCASSSPLSGTYEQYFGPGTRLTVT.

The chain uses TRBV7-9 and TRBJ2-3; TRBD2 aligns across 8 bases. The CDR3 runs 16 residues. CDR1 SEHNR and CDR2 FQNEAQ come from the germline V gene (reference sequence). With 0 bases clipped from V and 3 bases from J, the junction kept 5 bases outside the gene matches. The CDR3 DNA reads as TGTGCCAGCAGCTTAGCTTACCAGCGGGAGACAGATACGCAGTATTTT. It codes for CASSLAYQRETDTQYF.

V gene TRBV27 combines with J gene TRBJ2-7, with D possibly being TRBD2 (6 bases). There are 14 residues in the CDR3. The germline V and J ends were trimmed by 3 bases and 2 bases, with 11 bases remaining between them. Germline loops: CDR1 MNHEY, CDR2 SMNVEV (reference sequence). DNA of the CDR3: TGTGCCAGCAGTTTCGGCGGAGGGGCCTACGAGCAGTACTTC. Encoded protein: CASSFGGGAYEQYF.

This chain links TRBV10-3 with TRBJ1-3, with TRBD1 as a possible D gene (5 bases). The CDR3 runs 17 residues. V was trimmed by 7 bases and J by 2 bases, leaving 21 bases between them. Germline CDR1 is ENHRY and CDR2 is SYGVKD. CDR3 nucleotide sequence: TGTGCCATCAATCTCGGGGGAGCCGGATTTGCTGGAAACACCATATATTTT. This gives the protein CAINLGGAGFAGNTIYF.